Listed here are 15 T cell receptor beta chains from one sample, sequenced in a study of cytomegalovirus exposure and HLA in healthy donors. The PCR made use of 60 Vbeta and 13 Jbeta primers. Measured with immunoSEQ multiplex PCR; TCRdb has only the in-frame clones, and not every one. Of about 63,000 clones listed, over 75% were seen once; the top ten hold around 10%. Sequencing was carried out using PBMCs. The receptors were gathered from a woman in her 30s in good health and CMV-seropositive.

The V call is TRBV5-8, the J call TRBJ2-7; a possible D gene is TRBD1 (5 bases). The CDR3 is 14 amino acids. Per germline, CDR1 SGHTS and CDR2 YDEGEE. V lost 0 bases and J 0 bases, leaving 7 bases between the germline ends. The CDR3 loop is CASSLGQYSYEQYF. CDR3 DNA sequence: TGTGCCAGCAGCTTGGGACAGTACTCCTACGAGCAGTACTTC. The variable domain in full, completed from reference TRBV5-8 and TRBJ2-7, reads EAGVTQSPTHLIKTRGQQATLRCSPISGHTSVYWYQQALGLGLQFLLWYDEGEERNRGNFPPRFSGRQFPNYSSELNVNALELEDSALYLCASSLGQYSYEQYFGPGTRLTVT.

The rearrangement joins TRBV9 to TRBJ1-2; the match to TRBD1 covers 8 bases. Germline V lookup: CDR1 SGDLS, CDR2 YYNGEE. J lost 5 bases, V lost 3 bases, and 6 bases had no gene match. The CDR3 is made up of 14 amino acids. The CDR3 region is CASSGTGKVYGYTF. The CDR3 DNA reads as TGTGCCAGCAGCGGGACAGGGAAAGTGTATGGCTACACCTTC.

CDR3 sequence: CASSLGAGYEQYF. In DNA form, the CDR3 reads TGCGCCAGCAGCTTGGGTGCAGGCTACGAGCAGTACTTC. The V gene is TRBV5-1, the J gene TRBJ2-7; D is uncertain. V shed 0 bases and J shed 3 bases, with 7 bases lying between them. This CDR3 has 13 residues. Germline CDR1 and CDR2: SGHRS and YFSETQ. The full variable domain, completed using reference TRBV5-1 and TRBJ2-7, is KAGVTQTPRYLIKTRGQQVTLSCSPISGHRSVSWYQQTPGQGLQFLFEYFSETQRNKGNFPGRFSGRQFSNSRSEMNVSTLELGDSALYLCASSLGAGYEQYFGPGTRLTVT.

The chain links TRBV5-1 to TRBJ1-4, with a tentative D call TRBD1 (6 bases). Germline V gene sequence: CDR1 SGHRS, CDR2 YFSETQ. The CDR3 extends over 15 amino acids. V lost 4 bases and J 8 bases, leaving 18 bases between the germline ends. Written as DNA, the CDR3 is TGCGCCAGCAGCCTCCTAGGGGGAGTAGAAGAAAAACTGTTTTTT. This translates into CASSLLGGVEEKLFF.

The rearrangement uses TRBV6-1 and TRBJ2-3; 7 bases line up with TRBD2. Germline CDR1 and CDR2: MNHNS and SASEGT. Trimming at V came to 1 base and at J to 0 bases, leaving 4 bases not matched to a gene. The CDR3 has 16 residues. For the CDR3, the DNA is TGTGCCAGCAGTGAAGTGGCGGGAGTTAGCACAGATACGCAGTATTTT. This codes for CASSEVAGVSTDTQYF.

A single count supports this clone. V is TRBV2 and J is TRBJ1-5; 7 bases map to TRBD1. Germline-derived CDR1 and CDR2 are SNHLY and FYNNEI. The CDR3 length is 15 residues. Trimming took 1 base from V and 9 from J; bases not matched to a gene: 9. The CDR3 nucleotides are TGTGCCAGCAGTGAAGGTAGACAGGGTCTATTGCCCCAGCATTTT. It yields the protein CASSEGRQGLLPQHF.

This clone was recorded once. V and J are TRBV21-1 and TRBJ2-7; TRBD2 reflects the table's D call only, with no check against the DNA. TRBV21-1 is termed a pseudogene. This CDR3 is built from 18 residues. DNA for the CDR3: TGTGCCAGCAGCAAAGCCCGCGGGAGGGGAGGGCCCCTCTACGAGCAGTACTTC. This sequence encodes CASSKARGRGGPLYEQYF.

The genes are TRBV28 and TRBJ2-5; D remains unclear. The V gene's germline CDR1 is MDHEN and CDR2 SYDVKM. The CDR3 totals 14 residues. The V and J ends lost 2 bases and 2 bases respectively, with 9 bases between them. CDR3 region: CASSLEKTQETQYF. Here the CDR3 DNA reads TGTGCCAGCAGTTTAGAGAAGACACAAGAGACCCAGTACTTC.

This clone was detected only a few times. The gene calls are TRBV5-4 and TRBJ2-2, with a weak D call TRBD1 (6 bases). Trimming removed 3 bases at V and 0 bases at J, with 9 bases between. Germline V gives CDR1 SGHNT, CDR2 YYREEE (reference sequence). This CDR3 has 15 residues. The CDR3 bases are TGTGCCAGCAGCTCCGGGACACCGAACACCGGGGAGCTGTTTTTT. Its translation: CASSSGTPNTGELFF.

The V call is TRBV6-5, the J call TRBJ1-1; TRBD1 aligns across 10 bases. CDR1 and CDR2 from the germline V gene are MNHEY and SVGAGI. The ends lost 5 bases at V and 3 bases at J; junction bases unmatched: 6. This CDR3 contains 15 residues. The chain's CDR3 is CASSVPGTGDTEAFF. DNA for the CDR3: TGTGCCAGCAGTGTCCCCGGGACAGGGGACACTGAAGCTTTCTTT.

The V and J genes are TRBV30 and TRBJ2-1, with a possible D match to TRBD2 (5 bases). Germline V CDR1 and CDR2: GTSNPN, SVGIG (reference sequence). The CDR3 covers 12 residues. V was cut by 3 bases and J by 7 bases, with 10 bases left in between. CDR3 loop: CAWRLVSNEQFF. The CDR3 region has the DNA TGTGCCTGGAGACTAGTCAGTAATGAGCAGTTCTTC.

This clone was detected once. The rearrangement uses TRBV27 and TRBJ1-1; D call uncertain. Germline CDR1 and CDR2: MNHEY and SMNVEV (reference sequence). V dropped 3 bases and J dropped 4 bases, with 18 bases sitting between them. This CDR3 is built from 16 residues. The CDR3 loop is CASSLGRTTWPTEAFF. DNA of the CDR3: TGTGCCAGCAGTTTGGGGAGGACGACCTGGCCCACTGAAGCTTTCTTT.

The chain couples TRBV6-1 to TRBJ2-5, with TRBD2 identical over 9 bases. The J call may be faulty, since TRBJ2-7 better matches the DNA end. The CDR3 spans 15 residues. CDR1 and CDR2 (germline): MNHNS, SASEGT. The CDR3 DNA reads as TGTGCCAGCCGGGTACGGGCGGGAGGGCCCGACGAGCAGTACTTC. Protein: CASRVRAGGPDEQYF.

This chain links TRBV7-6 with TRBJ1-1; TRBD1 is a possible D gene (5 bases). Trimming took off 1 base at V and 4 bases at J, with 10 bases between the two ends. Germline CDR1 and CDR2: SGHVS and FNYEAQ. The CDR3 contains 14 residues. The CDR3 is CASSLGQGVTEAFF. The CDR3, as DNA: TGTGCCAGCAGCTTAGGGCAGGGTGTCACTGAAGCTTTCTTT.

The J gene is TRBJ1-4, the V gene TRBV6-5; D call uncertain. Germline V gene lookup returns CDR1 MNHEY and CDR2 SVGAGI. Trimming shortened V by 0 bases and J by 0 bases, and 5 bases separated the two germline ends. This CDR3 spans 15 amino acids. The CDR3 nucleotides read TGTGCCAGCAGTTACTCTTCATCAACTAATGAAAAACTGTTTTTT. Amino acids: CASSYSSSTNEKLFF.